This T cell receptor beta chain was retrieved from a study of shared clonotypes between healthy human individuals. Overall study: Per-donor plates numbered three CD4 naive, three CD4 memory, two CD8 naive and one CD8 memory.

The study ran the assay at deep level. Sequenced by immunoSEQ multiplex PCR; TCRdb stores in-frame clones only, minus some. The profile shows about 990,000 clones, around 78% of them singletons. CD4+ cell separation produced CD45RA+ naive and CD45RA-negative memory subsets. Findings and limits, study-wide: Sharing across four donors was seen in 4% to 6.5% of naive CD4 clonotypes.

Comments on this clone: Its antigen is unidentified. A much larger clone differs by one base, so this may be a read error. Given the absence of the conserved phenylalanine or tryptophan at the CDR3 end, a read error is likely.

Germline V gives CDR1 SQVTM, CDR2 ANQGSEA. V shed 6 bases and J 4 bases; nucleotides not matched to a gene: 6. The CDR3 loop spans 13 amino acids. The TCR comes from a man younger than 30 in good health. Some clones in this sample may be carry-over from other donors' samples. Sequences were obtained from memory CD4+ T cells from PBMCs. Documented subset: CD45RA-negative fraction. J is TRBJ2-7 and V is TRBV29-1; 10 bases line up with TRBD2. The CDR3 nucleotides are TGCAGCGTAGCTAGCGGGAGAGGGTACGAGCAGTACCTC. Its protein is CSVASGRGYEQYL.